This passage covers 26 T cell receptor beta chains from one sample sequenced in a study of cytomegalovirus exposure and HLA in healthy donors. PCR was performed using 60 Vbeta and 13 Jbeta primers. Libraries were prepared by immunoSEQ multiplex PCR; TCRdb keeps only in-frame clonotypes and omits some of them. This listing includes 100,000 to 150,000 clones. The material sequenced was PBMCs. These receptors originate from a man in his late teens or twenties in good health and CMV-seronegative.

The chain joins TRBV7-2 to TRBJ2-1; 8 nucleotides match TRBD1. CDR1 is SGHTA and CDR2 is FQGNSA in the germline V gene. This CDR3 has 16 amino acids. V lost 6 bases and J lost 1; bases outside the gene matches: 8. CDR3 protein: CASRESGGLSYNEQFF. The CDR3 DNA reads as TGTGCCAGCAGGGAGTCAGGGGGCCTATCCTACAATGAGCAGTTCTTC.

This rearrangement joins TRBV11-3 to TRBJ2-1; 9 bases line up with TRBD2. In germline, CDR1 is SGHNT, CDR2 YENEEA. The length of the CDR3 is 18 residues. V trimming: 0 bases; J trimming: 0 bases; junction bases outside the gene matches: 6. The CDR3 protein is CASSLERLSGSSYNEQFF. The CDR3 coding sequence is TGTGCCAGCAGCTTAGAACGGCTTAGCGGGAGCTCCTACAATGAGCAGTTCTTC. Full variable domain (rest looked up from reference TRBV11-3 and TRBJ2-1): EAGVVQSPRYKIIEKKQPVAFWCNPISGHNTLYWYLQNLGQGPELLIRYENEEAVDDSQLPKDRFSAERLKGVDSTLKIQPAELGDSAVYLCASSLERLSGSSYNEQFFGPGTRLTVL.

The V gene is TRBV4-1, the J gene TRBJ2-4; D possibly corresponds to TRBD2 (5 bases). This CDR3 is 16 amino acids long. Trimming removed 0 bases from V and 3 bases from J, with 12 bases in between. Germline V gene sequence: CDR1 MGHRA, CDR2 YSYEKL. CDR3 region: CASSQDPGSNKNIQYF. The CDR3 DNA follows: TGCGCCAGCAGCCAAGATCCGGGGAGTAACAAAAACATTCAGTACTTC.

This chain links TRBV20-1 with TRBJ1-4, with a possible D match to TRBD1 (5 bases). The V gene's germline CDR1 is DFQATT and CDR2 SNEGSKA (reference sequence). The CDR3 is made up of 11 amino acids. Trimming shortened V by 3 bases and J by 11 bases, and 10 bases separated the two germline ends. This chain's CDR3 is CSARRGDKLFF. The CDR3 region has the DNA TGCAGTGCTAGGCGGGGCGACAAACTGTTTTTT.

This rearrangement joins TRBV30 to TRBJ1-4; a possible D gene is TRBD1 (6 bases). This CDR3 is built from 18 residues. Trimming shortened V by 0 bases and J by 4 bases, and 21 bases separated the two germline ends. In germline, CDR1 is GTSNPN, CDR2 SVGIG (reference sequence). The CDR3 region is CAWSVGTISDRHNEKLFF. The CDR3, as DNA: TGTGCCTGGAGTGTAGGAACAATCTCGGACAGACATAATGAAAAACTGTTTTTT.

The chain recombines TRBV11-3 with TRBJ1-1; D call uncertain. Germline CDR1 reads SGHNT; CDR2 reads YENEEA. The CDR3 contains 14 residues. V was shortened by 3 bases and J by 3 bases, with 11 bases between the two germline ends. The CDR3 here is CASSFRREDTEAFF. CDR3 coding DNA: TGTGCCAGCAGCTTCAGGAGGGAAGACACTGAAGCTTTCTTT.

This sequence joins TRBV27 and TRBJ2-3; the match to TRBD2 covers 7 bases. The germline V gene has CDR1 MNHEY and CDR2 SMNVEV (reference sequence). V gave up 6 bases and J gave up 4 bases; unmatched junction bases: 13. The CDR3 runs 16 residues. In nucleotides, the CDR3 is TGTGCCAGCAGCCTCCGCGGGAGTAGTGCCCCAGATACGCAGTATTTT. It codes for CASSLRGSSAPDTQYF.

The chain recombines TRBV29-1 with TRBJ2-5, with 8 bases lining up with TRBD2. Trimming at V came to 4 bases and at J to 4 bases, leaving 2 bases not matched to a gene. CDR1 SQVTM and CDR2 ANQGSEA come from the germline V gene. The CDR3 is made up of 12 amino acids. The CDR3 sequence is CSVAGGAETQYF. The CDR3 DNA is TGCAGCGTTGCCGGGGGGGCAGAGACCCAGTACTTC.

The gene calls are TRBV10-3 and TRBJ2-1; tentatively, D is TRBD2 (5 bases). The CDR3 contains 13 residues. Germline CDR1 reads ENHRY; CDR2 reads SYGVKD. Trimming pared 11 bases from V and 2 bases from J, leaving 13 bases between. The CDR3 DNA reads as TGTGCCTCCGGAGACTACACCTACAATGAGCAGTTCTTC. This encodes CASGDYTYNEQFF.

This chain joins TRBV11-2 and TRBJ2-3; 11 bases are a match to TRBD1. CDR1 SGHAT and CDR2 FQNNGV come from the germline V gene. The CDR3 runs 17 residues. J gave up 3 bases and V 3 bases, and 8 bases lay outside the gene matches. CDR3 protein: CASSFAKDRGRTDTQYF. In DNA, the CDR3 is TGTGCCAGCAGCTTTGCTAAGGACAGGGGGCGAACAGATACGCAGTATTTT. Variable domain in full (rest from reference TRBV11-2 and TRBJ2-3): EAGVAQSPRYKIIEKRQSVAFWCNPISGHATLYWYQQILGQGPKLLIQFQNNGVVDDSQLPKDRFSAERLKGVDSTLKIQPAKLEDSAVYLCASSFAKDRGRTDTQYFGPGTRLTVL.

The CDR3 region has the DNA TGTGCCAGCACCCTCGGAGACAGGGGGCGAGTAGGGACCCAGTACTTC. Translating gives CASTLGDRGRVGTQYF. The genes are TRBV28 and TRBJ2-5; 10 nucleotides agree with TRBD1. Germline CDR1 and CDR2: MDHEN and SYDVKM. V lost 7 bases to trimming and J lost 7 bases; unmatched junction nucleotides: 15. The CDR3 loop spans 16 amino acids.

V and J are TRBV28 and TRBJ1-3, with 7 bases fitting TRBD1. The germline CDR1 and CDR2 sequences are MDHEN and SYDVKM. Trimming cost V 10 bases and J 2 bases; bases outside gene matches: 11. The CDR3 runs 15 residues. The CDR3 DNA reads as TGTGCCACCTTAGATGCCGGGACAGCTGGAAACACCATATATTTT. This codes for CATLDAGTAGNTIYF.

The chain links TRBV9 to TRBJ1-2; 9 positions agree with TRBD1. The CDR3 length is 17 residues. Germline CDR1 reads SGDLS; CDR2 reads YYNGEE. After removal of 6 bases from V and 7 bases from J, the junction contained 19 bases not matched to a gene. The CDR3 protein is CASTEGGQGKVAGGYTF. CDR3 nucleotides: TGTGCCAGCACCGAGGGGGGACAGGGAAAGGTTGCGGGTGGCTACACCTTC.

CDR3: CASSQDSSGLYGYTF. The CDR3 nucleotides read TGTGCCAGCAGCCAAGATTCGTCTGGACTTTATGGCTACACCTTC. The chain couples TRBV4-2 to TRBJ1-2; unclear D gene. The germline V gene encodes CDR1 LGHNA and CDR2 YNFKEQ. Between the trimmed V and J ends, which lost 0 bases and 5 bases, there was a span of 13 bases. CDR3 length equals 15 residues.

This chain links TRBV29-1 with TRBJ1-5, with 7 positions matching TRBD1. This CDR3 comprises 13 residues. From germline, CDR1 is SQVTM and CDR2 ANQGSEA. V gave up 5 bases and J gave up 5 bases; unmatched junction bases: 6. The CDR3 region has the DNA TGCAGCGTTCTTGGACAGGCAGATCAGCCCCAGCATTTT. Translating it yields CSVLGQADQPQHF.

The chain has TRBV30 and TRBJ2-2, with TRBD2 as a possible D gene (5 bases). The CDR3 is 14 amino acids. Per the germline V gene, CDR1 is GTSNPN and CDR2 is SVGIG (reference sequence). Trimming left V 0 bases short and J 4 bases short, with 9 bases between. Written as DNA, the CDR3 is TGTGCCTGGAGTGTTCGGGGATTCACCGGGGAGCTGTTTTTT. This translates into CAWSVRGFTGELFF.

Here the CDR3 reads CASSSRVYEAFF. Written as DNA, the CDR3 is TGTGCCAGCAGCTCCCGAGTCTATGAAGCTTTCTTT. V is TRBV7-9 and J is TRBJ1-1; D is unclear. The CDR3 has 12 residues. Trimming removed 4 bases from V and 7 bases from J, with 10 bases in between. CDR1 and CDR2 (germline): SEHNR, FQNEAQ (reference sequence).

V and J are TRBV7-6 and TRBJ2-7, with 8 bases fitting TRBD2. The germline V gene has CDR1 SGHVS and CDR2 FNYEAQ. The CDR3 is 15 amino acids. The trim removed 5 bases at V and 1 base at J, leaving 7 bases unmatched. In nucleotides, the CDR3 is TGTGCCAGCAGCCTGAGCGGGAGTCGGTCCTACGAGCAGTACTTC. Translation: CASSLSGSRSYEQYF.

The chain carries TRBV2 and TRBJ2-5, with a weak D call TRBD1 (5 bases). This CDR3 is built from 15 residues. The V end was cut by 3 bases, the J end by 3 bases, with 14 bases between. Germline-derived CDR1 and CDR2 are SNHLY and FYNNEI. The CDR3 nucleotides are TGTGCCAGCAGTGAGTCAGGCAGGGCCAAAGAGACCCAGTACTTC. This gives the protein CASSESGRAKETQYF.

The V and J genes are TRBV5-8 and TRBJ1-2; D call uncertain. The germline V gene encodes CDR1 SGHTS and CDR2 YDEGEE. The CDR3 sequence is 14 residues long. The ends were cut back, 1 base at V and 2 bases at J, with 9 bases in the middle. This CDR3 is CASSLFGGNYGYTF. As DNA, the CDR3 is TGTGCCAGCAGCTTGTTTGGCGGAAACTATGGCTACACCTTC.

This CDR3 reads CASSLVTKETQYF. The DNA for the CDR3 is TGTGCCAGCAGCTTGGTGACTAAAGAGACCCAGTACTTC. The gene calls are TRBV5-4 and TRBJ2-5, with D possibly matching TRBD2 (5 bases). The CDR3 length is 13 residues. V lost 0 bases and J 3 bases, leaving 6 bases between the germline ends. Germline V gene sequence: CDR1 SGHNT, CDR2 YYREEE (reference sequence).

The chain joins TRBV11-2 to TRBJ1-1; tentatively, D is TRBD1 (5 bases). CDR1 is SGHAT, CDR2 FQNNGV, per germline. V was shortened by 5 bases and J by 2 bases, with 9 bases between the two germline ends. The CDR3 loop spans 13 amino acids. CDR3 DNA: TGTGCCAGCAGCCCGACAGAAAACACTGAAGCTTTCTTT. Its protein product is CASSPTENTEAFF.

The V gene is TRBV6-4, the J gene TRBJ2-2; maybe TRBD1 (5 bases). The germline gives CDR1 MRHNA, CDR2 SNTAGT. Trimming removed 6 bases at V and 6 bases at J, with 8 bases between. The CDR3 totals 12 residues. In DNA form, the CDR3 reads TGTGCCAGCAGCCAGGGCCCCGGGGAGCTGTTTTTT. This gives the protein CASSQGPGELFF.

Comment on this clone: At one end, the junction sequence differs from germline, possibly due to a read error. The CDR3 coding sequence is TGTGCCAGCGGTTACAGGCCAGGGAAGGGTGGGAATGAGCAGTTCTTC. Translation gives CASGYRPGKGGNEQFF. The chain carries TRBV6-5 and TRBJ2-1, with D possibly being TRBD1 (5 bases). This CDR3 contains 16 residues. CDR1 is MNHEY, CDR2 SVGAGI, per germline.

This chain links TRBV29-1 with TRBJ1-5, with D unclear. CDR1 and CDR2 (germline): SQVTM, ANQGSEA. The CDR3 runs 14 residues. V lost 4 bases and J 4 bases, leaving 14 bases between the germline ends. The CDR3, as DNA: TGCAGCGTTGGATCGGGAGGTCTGAATCAGCCCCAGCATTTT. Amino acid sequence: CSVGSGGLNQPQHF.

The chain employs TRBV7-3 and TRBJ2-2; TRBD2 matches 12 bases. V gave up 5 bases and J gave up 3 bases; unmatched junction bases: 7. This CDR3 contains 17 residues. Germline V gives CDR1 SGHTA, CDR2 FQGTGA. The CDR3 loop reads CASSPRLAGDHTGELFF. The CDR3, as DNA: TGTGCCAGCAGCCCGCGACTAGCGGGGGACCACACCGGGGAGCTGTTTTTT.